A selection of T cell receptor beta chains follows, all from one sample in a study of CD8 T cells in Susac syndrome. In TCRdb, the immunoSEQ multiplex PCR reads were re-called with MiXCR into one record per CDR3 protein. The table shows some 300,000 distinct CDR3 sequences, with 70% to 90% occurring only once. The specimen was CD8+ T cells from PBMCs. These receptors were taken from a human donor with multiple sclerosis. Each CDR3 is given with its conserved first and last residue.

V gene	J gene	CDR3 protein
TRBV20-1	TRBJ2-7	CSARAATAYEQYF
TRBV9	TRBJ2-7	CASSTLPGVTYEQYF
TRBV10-2	TRBJ2-7	CASLKGEKLYEQYF
TRBV6-5	TRBJ2-1	CASSYNRASGRDEQFF
TRBV19	TRBJ2-2	CASTGLLNTGELFF
TRBV19	TRBJ2-1	CASSRGGNVDEQFF
TRBV2	TRBJ2-7	CASSVASGTTYEQYF
TRBV7-9	TRBJ2-1	CASSGGERGEQFF
TRBV28	TRBJ2-7	CASSTSGFLVAGAYEQYF
TRBV5-1	TRBJ2-1	CASSSPDSGDYNEQFF
TRBV4-1	TRBJ2-3	CASASGGRTDTQYF
TRBV7-2	TRBJ1-4	CASSSAGPGGGENEKLFF
TRBV6-6	TRBJ2-7	CASSYDGLYEQYF
TRBV5-6	TRBJ1-1	CASTLIPGQSNTEAFF
TRBV12-3/TRBV12-4	TRBJ1-5	CASSLYPLETRDDQPQLF
TRBV28	TRBJ2-1	CASSHERAGARNEQFF
TRBV27	TRBJ2-7	CASSFASDSYEQYF